This entry lists 9 T cell receptor beta chains sequenced from one sample in a study of regulatory T cells in long-lasting Graves disease. Time point reported: persistent/refractory GD, antithyroid drugs over 5 years with positive TRAb. PBMC-extracted RNA yielded the TCR library. Arm-PCR with iRepertoire HTBI primers amplified the CDR3 regions for these TCR beta libraries. TCRdb passed the multiplex PCR reads through MiXCR, listing each CDR3 protein once. The table shows about 470,000 distinct CDR3 sequences, with 20% to 25% occurring only once. Sequencing was performed on peripheral blood mononuclear cells (PBMCs), taken when the disease was refractory, from a patient treated with antithyroid drugs. These receptors were collected from a female donor with Graves disease.

To note about this clonotype: This may be a read error: a much more frequent sequence differs by one nucleotide. The chain has TRBV29-1 and TRBJ2-7, with a possible D match to TRBD1 (5 bases). The CDR3 has 14 residues. Germline loops: CDR1 SQVTM, CDR2 ANQGSEA. As DNA, the CDR3 is TGCAGCGTTGAATCGGCAGGGCCCTTTTACGAGCGGTACTTC. Translation: CSVESAGPFYERYF.

Concerning this clonotype: Given a much more abundant clone one base away, this may be a read error. The chain is built from TRBV28 and TRBJ1-3; D is uncertain. CDR3 length: 14 amino acids. Looked up from germline, CDR1 is MDHEN and CDR2 is SYDVKM. CDR3 bases: TGTGCCAGCCCTAAGGCTGCTACTGGAAACGCCATATATTTT. Translating it yields CASPKAATGNAIYF.

This clonotype was recorded many times. The chain uses TRBV10-3 and TRBJ2-7, with TRBD2 identical over 11 bases. V lost 3 bases to trimming and J lost 3 bases; unmatched junction nucleotides: 7. Germline V gene lookup returns CDR1 ENHRY and CDR2 SYGVKD. The CDR3 spans 16 residues. The CDR3 protein is CAISDPTSGRSYEQYF. The CDR3, as DNA: TGTGCCATCAGTGACCCTACTAGCGGGAGAAGCTACGAGCAGTACTTC.

This clonotype has at least ten counts. The chain recombines TRBV6-2 or TRBV6-3 with TRBJ1-5; D gene uncertain. This CDR3 comprises 18 residues. V was clipped by 6 bases and J by 0 bases, with 21 bases between them. Germline CDR1 is MNHEY and CDR2 is SVGEGT. The CDR3 DNA is TGTGCCAGCAGCCACCCCCGTAGGAAAGGGCCTAGCAATCAGCCCCAGCATTTT. This gives the protein CASSHPRRKGPSNQPQHF.

This chain connects TRBV20-1 to TRBJ2-5, with D possibly being TRBD1 (5 bases). Germline V CDR1 and CDR2: DFQATT, SNEGSKA (reference sequence). Trimming left V 1 base short and J 5 bases short, with 17 bases between. CDR3 length: 15 amino acids. As DNA, the CDR3 is TGCAGTGCTAGAGGGGGTAGCCTTCCAGGGGAGACCCAGTACTTC. This gives the protein CSARGGSLPGETQYF.

This clonotype occurred many times. The chain employs TRBV7-2 and TRBJ2-7, with 9 bases aligning to TRBD1. V dropped 5 bases and J dropped 9; count of bases not matched to a gene: 8. The CDR3 length is 13 residues. From germline, CDR1 is SGHTA and CDR2 FQGNSA. Here the CDR3 reads CASSIEGQGRQYF. DNA for the CDR3: TGTGCCAGCAGCATAGAGGGACAGGGTAGGCAGTACTTC.

The sample holds many counts of this clonotype. The genes are TRBV28 and TRBJ2-7, with TRBD1 matching over 8 bases. Trimming removed 5 bases from V and 2 bases from J; junction bases left unmatched: 8. From germline, CDR1 is MDHEN and CDR2 SYDVKM. The CDR3 is made up of 15 amino acids. For the CDR3, the DNA is TGTGCCAGCAGTATCCCGGGACAGGTAACCTACGAGCAGTACTTC. Its translation: CASSIPGQVTYEQYF.

This clonotype was seen many times. The J gene is TRBJ1-1, the V gene TRBV6-1; 7 positions agree with TRBD1. Trimming cost V 6 bases and J 9 bases; bases outside gene matches: 10. This CDR3 has 13 amino acids. The germline V gene encodes CDR1 MNHNS and CDR2 SASEGT. The CDR3 sequence: CASSLRGTRKAFF. In DNA form, the CDR3 reads TGTGCCAGCAGCCTCAGGGGGACAAGGAAAGCTTTCTTT.

This clonotype appeared many times. This rearrangement joins TRBV5-1 to TRBJ2-7, with 7 bases identical to TRBD1. CDR1 SGHRS and CDR2 YFSETQ come from the germline V gene. The CDR3 sequence is 15 residues long. V shed 4 bases and J 2 bases; nucleotides not matched to a gene: 9. CDR3 loop: CASSRDSYDTYEQYF. The DNA of the CDR3 is TGCGCCAGCAGCCGGGACAGCTACGACACCTACGAGCAGTACTTC. Full variable domain (rest looked up from reference TRBV5-1 and TRBJ2-7): KAGVTQTPRYLIKTRGQQVTLSCSPISGHRSVSWYQQTPGQGLQFLFEYFSETQRNKGNFPGRFSGRQFSNSRSEMNVSTLELGDSALYLCASSRDSYDTYEQYFGPGTRLTVT.